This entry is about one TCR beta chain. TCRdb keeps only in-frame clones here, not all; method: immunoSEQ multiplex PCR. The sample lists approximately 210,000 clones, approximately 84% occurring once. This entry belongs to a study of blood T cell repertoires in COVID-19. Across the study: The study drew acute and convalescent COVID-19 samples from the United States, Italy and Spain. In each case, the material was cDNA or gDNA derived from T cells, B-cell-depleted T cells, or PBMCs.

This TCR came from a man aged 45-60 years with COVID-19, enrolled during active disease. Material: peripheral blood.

The CDR3 DNA sequence: TGCGCCAGCAGCGGTCAGGGTTATGAGCAGTTCTTC. Translating gives CASSGQGYEQFF. The V and J genes are TRBV5-1 and TRBJ2-1; D is perhaps TRBD1 (5 bases). Per the germline V gene, CDR1 is SGHRS and CDR2 is YFSETQ. The CDR3 contains 12 residues. V was pared by 4 bases and J by 8 bases, with 10 bases between.